One sample yielded the 20 T cell receptor beta chains listed below, sequenced in a study of T cell responses to AZD1222 COVID-19 vaccine. TCRdb keeps only in-frame clones here, not all; method: immunoSEQ multiplex PCR. The repertoire consists of around 220,000 clones, with less than 95% occurring once and the leading ten covering approximately 1.7%. The sample consisted of peripheral blood, taken 28 days after the second dose of the MenACWY control vaccine. Every receptor here comes from an adult who received the MenACWY meningococcal vaccine as a control.

The chain recombines TRBV7-2 with TRBJ2-7; 7 nucleotides match TRBD1. Germline trimming cut 5 bases from V and 3 bases from J; bases unmatched to any gene: 10. CDR3 length: 15 residues. Per germline, CDR1 SGHTA and CDR2 FQGNSA. CDR3 region: CASSQPGQKGYEQYF. The CDR3 bases are TGTGCCAGCAGCCAACCGGGACAGAAGGGCTACGAGCAGTACTTC.

The rearrangement links TRBV7-9 to TRBJ1-2, with no clear D. This CDR3 has 13 residues. Deletions cut 8 bases from V and 8 bases from J, with 18 bases between. Germline CDR1 and CDR2: SEHNR and FQNEAQ (reference sequence). CDR3 in DNA: TGTGCCAGCCCGTCCGGGGAGGGCGGCGGCTACACCTTC. Its protein is CASPSGEGGGYTF.

The chain couples TRBV23-1 to TRBJ2-1; D remains ambiguous. TRBV23-1 is an open reading frame, and its role is uncertain. V lost 0 bases and J lost 5, with 11 bases in between. There are 15 residues in the CDR3. CDR3 region: CASSQSGGGNNEQFF. The CDR3 coding sequence is TGCGCCAGCAGTCAATCCGGCGGCGGAAACAATGAGCAGTTCTTC.

The rearrangement links TRBV23-1 to TRBJ2-7, with a possible D match to TRBD2 (5 bases). TRBV23-1 is identified as an open reading frame with a role that is uncertain. V shed 6 bases and J shed 5 bases, with 17 bases lying between them. This CDR3 has 14 amino acids. CDR3 loop: CASSPHGVDHEQYF. DNA for the CDR3: TGCGCCAGCAGCCCACACGGGGTCGACCACGAGCAGTACTTC.

The genes are TRBV2 and TRBJ1-2; tentative D call: TRBD1 (5 bases). The V gene's germline CDR1 is SNHLY and CDR2 FYNNEI. The CDR3 is 14 residues long. V was trimmed by 4 bases and J by 8 bases, leaving 17 bases between them. The CDR3 nucleotides are TGTGCCAGCAGTGCCTCGGGGCCGCAAGGCGGCTACACCTTC. Translating gives CASSASGPQGGYTF.

The rearrangement uses TRBV11-2 and TRBJ1-6; tentatively, D is TRBD1 (6 bases). Germline CDR1 is SGHAT and CDR2 is FQNNGV. This CDR3 region has 15 residues. The ends were cut back, 1 base at V and 7 bases at J, with 11 bases in the middle. The CDR3, as DNA: TGTGCCAGCAGCTTAGCTGGGACAACGAATTCACCCCTCCACTTT. Amino acids: CASSLAGTTNSPLHF.

This rearrangement joins TRBV14 to TRBJ2-2, with D unclear. Trimming took 0 bases from V and 5 from J, leaving 28 bases between them. CDR3 length equals 21 residues. From germline, CDR1 is SGHDN and CDR2 FVKESK. CDR3 bases: TGTGCCAGCAGCCAAGAAGGGAAACAGCTCAGAAGACCCCTAGGAACCGGGGAGCTGTTTTTT. Translating gives CASSQEGKQLRRPLGTGELFF. The full variable domain, completed using reference TRBV14 and TRBJ2-2, is EAGVTQFPSHSVIEKGQTVTLRCDPISGHDNLYWYRRVMGKEIKFLLHFVKESKQDESGMPNNRFLAERTGGTYSTLKVQPAELEDSGVYFCASSQEGKQLRRPLGTGELFFGEGSRLTVL.

The chain uses TRBV5-1 and TRBJ2-2; no definite D call. V was cut by 4 bases and J by 5 bases, with 6 bases left in between. This CDR3 comprises 12 residues. Germline values: CDR1 SGHRS, CDR2 YFSETQ. The CDR3 DNA sequence: TGCGCCAGCAGCCGTGGGACCGGGGAGCTGTTTTTT. Its translation is CASSRGTGELFF.

This chain joins TRBV7-3 and TRBJ2-5; tentatively, D is TRBD1 or TRBD2 (5 bases each). This CDR3 is built from 16 residues. Germline CDR1 SGHTA, CDR2 FQGTGA. The V gene lost 2 bases and the J gene lost 5 bases, with 18 bases spanning the gap. In nucleotides, the CDR3 is TGTGCCAGCAGCTTAGAGGGGCCCCACACCCAGGAGACCCAGTACTTC. Translating gives CASSLEGPHTQETQYF.

As to this clone: This specimen includes other DNA sequences encoding the same CDR3. J is TRBJ2-7 and V is TRBV9; no clear D gene. V lost 0 bases, J lost 0 bases, and 4 bases lay in between. Germline CDR1 reads SGDLS; CDR2 reads YYNGEE. This CDR3 has 13 amino acids. DNA for the CDR3: TGTGCCAGCAGCGTAGGGAGCTCCTACGAGCAGTACTTC. The encoded protein is CASSVGSSYEQYF.

This chain links TRBV19 with TRBJ1-3; TRBD1 is a possible D gene (5 bases). The V gene lost 5 bases and the J gene lost 0 bases, with 14 bases spanning the gap. The CDR3 spans 16 residues. The germline V gene encodes CDR1 LNHDA and CDR2 SQIVND (reference sequence). The CDR3 is CASSLLQAASGNTIYF. CDR3 bases: TGTGCCAGTAGTCTCCTACAGGCCGCCTCTGGAAACACCATATATTTT.

V and J are TRBV19 and TRBJ2-1, with 7 bases identical to TRBD2. V was clipped by 5 bases and J by 2 bases; unmatched bases: 9. The CDR3 has 16 residues. Germline-derived CDR1 and CDR2 are LNHDA and SQIVND (reference sequence). The CDR3 loop reads CASSPEGRATYNEQFF. DNA for the CDR3: TGTGCCAGTAGTCCGGAGGGGAGGGCCACCTACAATGAGCAGTTCTTC. The complete variable domain, with remaining parts taken from reference TRBV19 and TRBJ2-1, reads DGGITQSPKYLFRKEGQNVTLSCEQNLNHDAMYWYRQDPGQGLRLIYYSQIVNDFQKGDIAEGYSVSREKKESFPLTVTSAQKNPTAFYLCASSPEGRATYNEQFFGPGTRLTVL.

The chain employs TRBV6-5 and TRBJ1-5; tentative D call: TRBD1 (5 bases). CDR1 is MNHEY and CDR2 is SVGAGI in the germline V gene. This CDR3 comprises 14 residues. V lost 8 bases to trimming and J lost 7 bases, with 18 bases between them. CDR3 nucleotide sequence: TGTGCCAGCGTTGAGGGGACCATGCGGCAGCCCCAGCATTTT. Protein product: CASVEGTMRQPQHF.

This clone has only one observation. In the same sample, other DNA sequences code for this CDR3. This sequence joins TRBV3-1 (or the pseudogene TRBV3-2) and TRBJ2-3; D gene uncertain. The germline gives CDR1 LGHDT, CDR2 YNNKEL (reference sequence). The CDR3 runs 13 residues. V was cut by 0 bases and J by 3 bases, with 4 bases left in between. CDR3 DNA: TGTGCCAGCAGCCAAGAAGGGACAGATACGCAGTATTTT. Translated: CASSQEGTDTQYF.

The chain's CDR3 is CASSLLVGGGSSYNSPLHF. In DNA form, the CDR3 reads TGTGCCAGCAGCTTGTTAGTGGGCGGCGGGAGCTCCTATAATTCACCCCTCCACTTT. The V and J genes are TRBV5-6 and TRBJ1-6; D is ambiguous. The CDR3 is 19 residues long. Germline lookup yields CDR1 SGHDT and CDR2 YYEEEE. The V end was cut by 1 base, the J end by 0 bases, with 17 bases between.

This clone showed up just once. The junction departs from the called germline gene at one end, perhaps through a read error. J is TRBJ2-2 and V is TRBV7-7, with D perhaps TRBD2 (6 bases). The CDR3 runs 16 residues. CDR1 is SSHAT, CDR2 FNYEAQ, per germline (reference sequence). The CDR3 here is CASSPRFGGAGGELFF. CDR3 nucleotide sequence: TGTGCTAGCAGCCCGCGCTTCGGAGGGGCTGGCGGGGAGCTGTTTTTT.

The table lists this clone with a count of one. Here the CDR3 DNA reads TGTGCCAGCTCACCGAATGACAGGGCTGAGCAGTTCTTC. Translated: CASSPNDRAEQFF. The chain joins TRBV18 to TRBJ2-1, with TRBD1 identical over 7 bases. The CDR3 extends over 13 amino acids. Trimming at V came to 3 bases and at J to 9 bases, leaving 5 bases not matched to a gene. Germline V gene lookup returns CDR1 KGHSH and CDR2 LQKENI.

The chain combines TRBV7-9 with TRBJ2-7; 11 nucleotides line up with TRBD1. This CDR3 is 14 amino acids long. Looked up from germline, CDR1 is SEHNR and CDR2 is FQNEAQ (reference sequence). With V trimmed by 5 bases and J by 5 bases, 5 bases remained unmatched. In DNA, the CDR3 is TGTGCCAGCAGCCCGGGACAGGGGGTAGACGAGCAGTACTTC. Amino acid sequence: CASSPGQGVDEQYF. The variable domain in full, with the rest retrieved from reference TRBV7-9 and TRBJ2-7, is DTGVSQNPRHKITKRGQNVTFRCDPISEHNRLYWYRQTLGQGPEFLTYFQNEAQLEKSRLLSDRFSAERPKGSFSTLEIQRTEQGDSAMYLCASSPGQGVDEQYFGPGTRLTVT.

The gene calls are TRBV30 and TRBJ1-5; tentatively, D is TRBD1 (6 bases). V was cut by 3 bases and J by 2 bases, with 11 bases left in between. CDR1 is GTSNPN, CDR2 SVGIG, per germline (reference sequence). The CDR3 contains 14 residues. This CDR3 is CAWRGPGGNQPQHF. The CDR3 nucleotides are TGTGCCTGGAGGGGTCCAGGGGGCAATCAGCCCCAGCATTTT.

The chain uses TRBV19 and TRBJ1-1; D call uncertain. The CDR3 length is 13 residues. Germline CDR1 and CDR2: LNHDA and SQIVND (reference sequence). Trimming left V 5 bases short and J 0 bases short, with 7 bases between. The CDR3 DNA is TGTGCCAGTAGTTCCATAGTGAACACTGAAGCTTTCTTT. This gives the protein CASSSIVNTEAFF.